Each of the 29 T cell receptor beta chains below was sequenced from the same sample in a study of T cell repertoires in cytomegalovirus infection. A single record per CDR3 protein comes from TCRdb applying MiXCR to the reads. Counted here are approximately 340,000 distinct CDR3 sequences, almost 30% occurring once; the ten biggest clones make up 20%. Their target antigens are unknown. Sequenced material: cultured PBMCs, taken from culture after CMV antigen stimulation. The receptors were sampled from a human donor in good health (CMV status not recorded). Some clones in this sample may be carry-over from other donors' samples.

In this sample, this clonotype turned up many times. V gene TRBV7-9 combines with J gene TRBJ1-4; 7 bases match TRBD1. The CDR3 runs to 16 residues. The V and J ends lost 5 bases and 3 bases, in that order; junction bases with no gene match: 9. Germline assignment: CDR1 SEHNR and CDR2 FQNEAQ (reference sequence). The CDR3: CASSPPDRAANEKLFF. Here the CDR3 DNA reads TGTGCCAGCAGCCCACCAGACAGGGCGGCTAATGAAAAACTGTTTTTT.

The chain couples TRBV5-4 to TRBJ2-1; D might be TRBD2 (7 bases). Trimming pared 9 bases from V and 6 bases from J, leaving 16 bases between. The germline gives CDR1 SGHNT, CDR2 YYREEE (reference sequence). The CDR3 has 13 amino acids. CDR3 sequence reads: CATDRGASNEQFF. CDR3 bases: TGTGCCACCGACCGGGGGGCCAGCAATGAGCAGTTCTTC.

The chain is built from TRBV20-1 and TRBJ2-1; D perhaps matches TRBD2 (7 bases). V lost 1 base, J lost 5 bases, and 21 bases lay in between. Germline lookup yields CDR1 DFQATT and CDR2 SNEGSKA (reference sequence). This CDR3 region has 17 residues. As DNA, the CDR3 is TGCAGTGCTAGAGGACGGGGGGCCTCAGGTAGCGACAATGAGCAGTTCTTC. Protein: CSARGRGASGSDNEQFF.

In its sample, this clonotype was seen a few times. The chain carries TRBV6-1 and TRBJ2-7; TRBD1 matches at 7 bases. J lost 3 bases, V lost 1 base, and 6 bases had no gene match. Germline V gene sequence: CDR1 MNHNS, CDR2 SASEGT. This CDR3 has 15 amino acids. The CDR3 loop reads CASSEEGGWIYEQYF. CDR3 in DNA: TGTGCCAGCAGTGAAGAAGGGGGCTGGATCTACGAGCAGTACTTC.

In its sample, this clonotype was seen many times. This sequence joins TRBV7-8 and TRBJ2-1; no definite D call. Germline values: CDR1 SGHVS, CDR2 FQNEAQ. This CDR3 contains 11 residues. The V end lost 5 bases, the J end lost 9 bases, and 8 bases lay between the germline ends. CDR3 residues: CASSPEREQFF. The CDR3 nucleotides are TGTGCCAGCAGCCCCGAACGTGAGCAGTTCTTC.

The CDR3 here is CASTQGELGNQPQHF. CDR3 nucleotide sequence: TGTGCCAGCACCCAGGGCGAACTTGGGAATCAGCCCCAGCATTTT. The chain recombines TRBV2 with TRBJ1-5, with D possibly TRBD1 on 5 matching bases. Germline V lookup: CDR1 SNHLY, CDR2 FYNNEI. The CDR3 loop spans 15 amino acids. V was pared by 7 bases and J by 4 bases, with 17 bases between.

A few counts support this clonotype. The chain uses TRBV19 and TRBJ1-1; the D is unclear. This CDR3 has 11 amino acids. Germline V gene sequence: CDR1 LNHDA, CDR2 SQIVND (reference sequence). With 8 bases removed from V and 5 bases from J, the gap between germline ends came to 9 bases. CDR3 loop: CASRLSTEAFF. The DNA for the CDR3 is TGTGCCAGTCGACTATCGACTGAAGCTTTCTTT. Full variable domain (remainder filled in from reference TRBV19 and TRBJ1-1): DGGITQSPKYLFRKEGQNVTLSCEQNLNHDAMYWYRQDPGQGLRLIYYSQIVNDFQKGDIAEGYSVSREKKESFPLTVTSAQKNPTAFYLCASRLSTEAFFGQGTRLTVV.

As DNA, the CDR3 is TGTGCCAGCAGGCCCGGGCCCTCTGGAAACACCATATATTTT. It specifies CASRPGPSGNTIYF. V is TRBV6-5 and J is TRBJ1-3, with no clear D. The CDR3 contains 14 residues. In germline, CDR1 is MNHEY, CDR2 SVGAGI. V shed 6 bases and J shed 0 bases, with 9 bases lying between them.

The rearrangement links TRBV5-1 to TRBJ2-1; TRBD2 matches at 15 bases. V dropped 4 bases and J dropped 5; count of bases not matched to a gene: 7. The CDR3 length is 17 residues. Germline CDR1 and CDR2: SGHRS and YFSETQ. The CDR3 DNA reads TGCGCCAGCAGCCCGGGACTAGCGGGGGGATTACACAATGAGCAGTTCTTC. Translating gives CASSPGLAGGLHNEQFF.

This chain joins TRBV7-6 and TRBJ1-1; D uncertain. V dropped 2 bases and J dropped 0 bases, with 10 bases sitting between them. Germline CDR1 is SGHVS and CDR2 is FNYEAQ. The CDR3 has 15 amino acids. The CDR3 sequence: CASSLIRGVNTEAFF. In DNA, the CDR3 is TGTGCCAGCAGCTTAATTCGAGGAGTGAACACTGAAGCTTTCTTT.

This chain connects TRBV11-1 to TRBJ2-6, with D unresolved. The germline V gene has CDR1 SGHAT and CDR2 FQDESV (reference sequence). V was clipped by 6 bases and J by 11 bases, with 17 bases between them. This CDR3 is built from 14 residues. DNA for the CDR3: TGTGCCAGCAGTGGACCGAAACGGCATCACGTCCTGACTTTC. Amino acids: CASSGPKRHHVLTF.

The gene calls are TRBV7-8 and TRBJ2-7, with 12 bases that match TRBD2. From germline, CDR1 is SGHVS and CDR2 FQNEAQ. The CDR3 extends over 15 amino acids. V shed 8 bases, J shed 4 bases, and the junction held 9 bases outside the gene matches. In DNA, the CDR3 is TGTGCCAGCCTCGGGCTAGCGGGAGGGCCTTACGAGCAGTACTTC. It specifies CASLGLAGGPYEQYF.

J is TRBJ1-5 and V is TRBV20-1; TRBD1 matches at 7 bases. V lost 5 bases and J lost 4; bases outside the gene matches: 5. The CDR3 loop spans 13 amino acids. Germline loops: CDR1 DFQATT, CDR2 SNEGSKA (reference sequence). CDR3 nucleotides: TGCAGTGCTGCAGGGGGGACTAATCAGCCCCAGCATTTT. Translation: CSAAGGTNQPQHF.

This clonotype came up a few times. The chain has TRBV28 and TRBJ2-2; the D is unclear. V was shortened by 3 bases and J by 1 base, with 9 bases between the two germline ends. The CDR3 totals 15 residues. CDR1 and CDR2 (germline): MDHEN, SYDVKM. The DNA of the CDR3 is TGTGCCAGCAGTTTGTATAGCCTGAACACCGGGGAGCTGTTTTTT. Its protein is CASSLYSLNTGELFF.

There are a few counts of this clonotype. The gene calls are TRBV12-3 or TRBV12-4 and TRBJ2-7; TRBD2 aligns across 7 bases. V trimming: 1 base; J trimming: 3 bases; junction bases outside the gene matches: 6. The CDR3 spans 15 residues. CDR3 in amino acids: CASSLDPGLHYEQYF. In DNA form, the CDR3 reads TGTGCCAGCAGTTTAGACCCGGGACTACACTACGAGCAGTACTTC.

This clonotype was observed at least ten times. The gene calls are TRBV19 and TRBJ1-1; possible D gene TRBD1, 6 bases. Germline CDR1 and CDR2: LNHDA and SQIVND (reference sequence). Trimming cost V 9 bases and J 0 bases, with 17 bases left between them. The CDR3 has 15 amino acids. CDR3 in amino acids: CASKTGQFLNTEAFF. The CDR3 region has the DNA TGTGCCAGCAAGACAGGACAGTTCCTGAACACTGAAGCTTTCTTT.

This clonotype was seen repeatedly, ten times or more. This chain joins TRBV4-1 and TRBJ1-2, with D perhaps matching TRBD1 (5 bases). Germline V gene sequence: CDR1 MGHRA, CDR2 YSYEKL. V was trimmed by 4 bases and J by 4 bases, leaving 13 bases between them. The CDR3 contains 14 residues. CDR3 amino acids: CASSPGLLGYGYTF. CDR3 DNA: TGCGCCAGCAGCCCAGGGTTGCTTGGCTATGGCTACACCTTC.

The table lists this clonotype with a few counts. This rearrangement joins TRBV27 to TRBJ1-2; 9 bases line up with TRBD1. This CDR3 has 14 amino acids. Per the germline V gene, CDR1 is MNHEY and CDR2 is SMNVEV (reference sequence). Trimming at V came to 5 bases and at J to 5 bases, leaving 6 bases not matched to a gene. The CDR3 protein is CASSEQGAYYGYTF. For the CDR3, the DNA is TGTGCCAGCAGTGAACAGGGGGCTTATTATGGCTACACCTTC.

This clonotype was seen at least ten times. The chain uses TRBV7-2 and TRBJ2-1; 7 bases agree with TRBD2. V gave up 0 bases and J gave up 1 base; unmatched junction bases: 9. Germline V gene sequence: CDR1 SGHTA, CDR2 FQGNSA. The CDR3 is 18 residues long. The CDR3 region has the DNA TGTGCCAGCAGCTTAGCCCTTCTGGCAGCGGGGTCCTACAATGAGCAGTTCTTC. This translates into CASSLALLAAGSYNEQFF.

This clonotype appeared a few times. At one end, the junction sequence differs from germline, possibly due to a read error. The genes are TRBV7-6 and TRBJ2-5; tentatively, D is TRBD1 or TRBD2 (5 bases each). The CDR3 covers 13 residues. Looked up from germline, CDR1 is SGHVS and CDR2 is FNYEAQ. This chain's CDR3 is CASRGDSQGTQYF. CDR3 nucleotides: TGTGCCAGCAGGGGGGATTCCCAAGGGACCCAGTACTTC.

The V gene is TRBV20-1, the J gene TRBJ1-6; D might be TRBD1 (5 bases). CDR3 length: 17 residues. V gave up 0 bases and J gave up 9 bases, with 21 bases separating them. The germline CDR1 and CDR2 sequences are DFQATT and SNEGSKA (reference sequence). The CDR3 DNA sequence: TGCAGTGCTAGAGATTGGGAGGGGATGGATGGCACTTCACCCCTCCACTTT. This gives the protein CSARDWEGMDGTSPLHF.

This clonotype was detected many times. This sequence joins TRBV7-6 and TRBJ1-5; D is unresolved. V was clipped by 0 bases and J by 3 bases, with 3 bases between them. The CDR3 runs 13 residues. Germline CDR1 and CDR2: SGHVS and FNYEAQ. Here the CDR3 reads CASSLATNQPQHF. As DNA, the CDR3 is TGTGCCAGCAGCTTAGCTACCAATCAGCCCCAGCATTTT. The variable domain in full, with the rest retrieved from reference TRBV7-6 and TRBJ1-5, is GAGVSQSPRYKVTKRGQDVALRCDPISGHVSLYWYRQALGQGPEFLTYFNYEAQQDKSGLPNDRFSAERPEGSISTLTIQRTEQRDSAMYRCASSLATNQPQHFGDGTRLSIL.

This clonotype occurred a few times. The chain is built from TRBV25-1 and TRBJ2-7, with 9 bases identical to TRBD1. Per the germline V gene, CDR1 is MGHDK and CDR2 is SYGVNS. V trimming: 4 bases; J trimming: 4 bases; junction bases outside the gene matches: 5. The CDR3 contains 14 residues. CDR3 sequence (DNA): TGTGCCAGCAGTGGCCACAGGGGGCAGTACGAGCAGTACTTC. Amino acid sequence: CASSGHRGQYEQYF.

This chain joins TRBV7-3 and TRBJ2-2; D is uncertain. The germline CDR1 and CDR2 sequences are SGHTA and FQGTGA. The CDR3 covers 14 residues. The V end was cut by 0 bases, the J end by 2 bases, with 4 bases between. CDR3 residues: CASSLTPNTGELFF. The CDR3 DNA sequence: TGTGCCAGCAGCTTAACACCCAACACCGGGGAGCTGTTTTTT.

The chain joins TRBV10-3 to TRBJ2-7; 11 bases line up with TRBD2. The CDR3 has 15 amino acids. Germline loops: CDR1 ENHRY, CDR2 SYGVKD. After removal of 7 bases from V and 0 bases from J, the junction contained 5 bases not matched to a gene. CDR3 DNA: TGTGCCATCACAACAACTAGCGGGGGCTCCTACGAGCAGTACTTC. It specifies CAITTTSGGSYEQYF.

The chain employs TRBV7-3 and TRBJ1-1; D is unclear. The CDR3 loop spans 14 amino acids. Germline CDR1 reads SGHTA; CDR2 reads FQGTGA. V lost 2 bases and J lost 1, with 8 bases in between. CDR3 DNA sequence: TGTGCCAGCAGCTTATATGTGGGGAACACTGAAGCTTTCTTT. Encoded protein: CASSLYVGNTEAFF.

The gene calls are TRBV7-9 and TRBJ2-7, with TRBD2 identical over 7 bases. CDR1 is SEHNR and CDR2 is FQNEAQ in the germline V gene (reference sequence). The V segment lost 4 bases and the J segment 2 bases; nucleotides outside the gene matches: 5. The CDR3 spans 14 residues. CDR3 sequence reads: CASSSWGGPYEQYF. The CDR3 DNA is TGTGCCAGCAGCTCATGGGGGGGTCCCTACGAGCAGTACTTC. Together with reference TRBV7-9 and TRBJ2-7, the CDR3 gives the full variable domain: DTGVSQNPRHKITKRGQNVTFRCDPISEHNRLYWYRQTLGQGPEFLTYFQNEAQLEKSRLLSDRFSAERPKGSFSTLEIQRTEQGDSAMYLCASSSWGGPYEQYFGPGTRLTVT.

In this sample, this clonotype turned up many times. The CDR3 DNA follows: TGTGCCAGCAGCTTGACAGGACTAGTACAAGAGACCCAGTACTTC. It is translated as CASSLTGLVQETQYF. The chain carries TRBV7-6 and TRBJ2-5, with a possible D match to TRBD2 (7 bases). The V end was cut by 3 bases, the J end by 2 bases, with 13 bases between. The CDR3 covers 15 residues. The germline V gene has CDR1 SGHVS and CDR2 FNYEAQ.

The sample holds many counts of this clonotype. The genes are TRBV7-2 and TRBJ1-4, with TRBD1 matching 7 bases. J lost 8 bases, V lost 4 bases, and 10 bases had no gene match. The CDR3 length is 15 residues. CDR1 is SGHTA and CDR2 is FQGNSA in the germline V gene. The CDR3, as DNA: TGTGCCAGCAGCTCCTGGACAGGACCAGCGGAAAAACTGTTTTTT. Translated: CASSSWTGPAEKLFF. Drawing the rest from reference TRBV7-2 and TRBJ1-4, the complete variable domain is GAGVSQSPSNKVTEKGKDVELRCDPISGHTALYWYRQSLGQGLEFLIYFQGNSAPDKSGLPSDRFSAERTGGSVSTLTIQRTQQEDSAVYLCASSSWTGPAEKLFFGSGTQLSVL.